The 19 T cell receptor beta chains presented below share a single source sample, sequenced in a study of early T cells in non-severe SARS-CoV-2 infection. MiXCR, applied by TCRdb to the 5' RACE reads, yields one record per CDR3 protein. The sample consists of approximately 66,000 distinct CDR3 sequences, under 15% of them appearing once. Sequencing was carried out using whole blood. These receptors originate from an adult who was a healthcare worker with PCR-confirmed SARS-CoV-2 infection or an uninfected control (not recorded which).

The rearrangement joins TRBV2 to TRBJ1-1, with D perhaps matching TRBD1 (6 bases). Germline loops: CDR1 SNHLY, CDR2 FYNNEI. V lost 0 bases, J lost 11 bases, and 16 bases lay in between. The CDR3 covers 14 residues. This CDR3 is CASSEASPGVTAFF. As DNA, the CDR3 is TGTGCCAGCAGTGAAGCTTCGCCAGGGGTTACGGCTTTCTTT.

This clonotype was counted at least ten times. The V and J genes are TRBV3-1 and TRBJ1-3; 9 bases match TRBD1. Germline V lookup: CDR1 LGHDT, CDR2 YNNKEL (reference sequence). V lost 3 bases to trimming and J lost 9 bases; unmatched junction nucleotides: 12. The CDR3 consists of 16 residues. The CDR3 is CASSQLAVGTGLTIYF. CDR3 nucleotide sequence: TGTGCCAGCAGCCAGCTCGCCGTCGGGACAGGGCTCACCATATATTTT.

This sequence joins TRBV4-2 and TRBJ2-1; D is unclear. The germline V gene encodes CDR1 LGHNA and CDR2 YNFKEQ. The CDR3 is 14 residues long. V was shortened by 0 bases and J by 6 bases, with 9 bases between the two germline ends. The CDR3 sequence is CASSQDWSINEQFF. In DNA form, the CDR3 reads TGTGCCAGCAGCCAAGACTGGTCTATCAATGAGCAGTTCTTC.

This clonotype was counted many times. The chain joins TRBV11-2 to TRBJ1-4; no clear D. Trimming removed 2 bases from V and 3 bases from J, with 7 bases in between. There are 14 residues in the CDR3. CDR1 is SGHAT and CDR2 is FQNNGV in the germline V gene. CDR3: CASSLSPANEKLFF. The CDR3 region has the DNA TGTGCCAGCAGCTTAAGCCCAGCTAATGAAAAACTGTTTTTT.

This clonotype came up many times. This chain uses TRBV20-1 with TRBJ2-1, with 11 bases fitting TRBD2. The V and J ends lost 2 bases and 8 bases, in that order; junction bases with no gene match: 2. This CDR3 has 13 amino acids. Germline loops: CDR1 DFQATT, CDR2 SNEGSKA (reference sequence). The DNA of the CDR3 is TGCAGTGCTAGACTAGCGGGAGGATATGAGCAGTTCTTC. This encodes CSARLAGGYEQFF.

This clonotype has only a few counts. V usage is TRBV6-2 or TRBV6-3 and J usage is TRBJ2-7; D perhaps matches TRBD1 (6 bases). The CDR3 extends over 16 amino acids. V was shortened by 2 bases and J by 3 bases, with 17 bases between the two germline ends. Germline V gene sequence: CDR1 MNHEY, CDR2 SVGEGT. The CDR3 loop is CASSYPSTGSNYEQYF. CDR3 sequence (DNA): TGTGCCAGCAGTTACCCCTCGACAGGAAGCAACTACGAGCAGTACTTC.

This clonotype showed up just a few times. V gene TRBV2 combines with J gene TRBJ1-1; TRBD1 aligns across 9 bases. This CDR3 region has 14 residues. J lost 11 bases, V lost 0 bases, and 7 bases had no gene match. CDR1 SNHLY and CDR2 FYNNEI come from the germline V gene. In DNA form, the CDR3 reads TGTGCCAGCAGTGAAGCGCTACAGGGGGCCTCCGCTTTCTTT. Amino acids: CASSEALQGASAFF.

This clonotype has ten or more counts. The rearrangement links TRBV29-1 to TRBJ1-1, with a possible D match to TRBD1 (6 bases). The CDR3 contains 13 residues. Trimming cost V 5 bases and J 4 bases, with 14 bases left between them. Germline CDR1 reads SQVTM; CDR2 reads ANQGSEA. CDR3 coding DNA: TGCAGCGTTCAACAGGGTAGGACCACTGAAGCTTTCTTT. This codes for CSVQQGRTTEAFF.

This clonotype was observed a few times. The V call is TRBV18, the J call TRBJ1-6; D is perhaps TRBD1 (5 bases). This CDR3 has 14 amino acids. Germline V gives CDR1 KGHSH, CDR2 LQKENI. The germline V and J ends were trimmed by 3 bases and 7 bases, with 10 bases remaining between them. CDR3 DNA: TGTGCCAGCTCACCCCCTCAGGGCAATTCACCCCTCCACTTT. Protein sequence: CASSPPQGNSPLHF. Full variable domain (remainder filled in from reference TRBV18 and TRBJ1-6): NAGVMQNPRHLVRRRGQEARLRCSPMKGHSHVYWYRQLPEEGLKFMVYLQKENIIDESGMPKERFSAEFPKEGPSILRIQQVVRGDSAAYFCASSPPQGNSPLHFGNGTRLTVT.

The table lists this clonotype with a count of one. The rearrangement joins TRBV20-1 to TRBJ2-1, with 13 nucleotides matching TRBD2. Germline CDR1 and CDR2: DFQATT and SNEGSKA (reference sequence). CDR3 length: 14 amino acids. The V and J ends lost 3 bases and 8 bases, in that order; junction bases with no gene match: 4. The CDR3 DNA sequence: TGCAGTGCTAGCGGACTAGCGGGAGTTGATGAGCAGTTCTTC. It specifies CSASGLAGVDEQFF.

The CDR3 nucleotides are TGTGCCACCCGCTCGGACTCAGATCGACAGGTGGGCGGCGGCAATCAGCCCCAGCATTTT. The encoded protein is CATRSDSDRQVGGGNQPQHF. The chain links TRBV10-3 to TRBJ1-5; TRBD1 might be the D (6 bases). V was cut by 10 bases and J by 2 bases, with 33 bases left in between. Germline V CDR1 and CDR2: ENHRY, SYGVKD. This CDR3 is 20 amino acids long.

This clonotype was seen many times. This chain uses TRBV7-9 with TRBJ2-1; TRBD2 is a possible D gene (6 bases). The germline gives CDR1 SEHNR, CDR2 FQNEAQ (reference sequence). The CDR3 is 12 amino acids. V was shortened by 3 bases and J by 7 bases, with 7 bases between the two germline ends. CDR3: CASSFGLNEQFF. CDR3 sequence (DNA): TGTGCCAGCAGCTTCGGACTAAATGAGCAGTTCTTC.

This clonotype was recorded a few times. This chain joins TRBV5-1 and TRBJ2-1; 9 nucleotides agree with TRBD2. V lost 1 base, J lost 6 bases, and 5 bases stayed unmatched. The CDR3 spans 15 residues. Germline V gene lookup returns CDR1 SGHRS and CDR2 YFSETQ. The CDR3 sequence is CASSLNSGSINEQFF. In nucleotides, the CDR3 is TGCGCCAGCAGCTTGAATAGCGGGAGCATCAATGAGCAGTTCTTC.

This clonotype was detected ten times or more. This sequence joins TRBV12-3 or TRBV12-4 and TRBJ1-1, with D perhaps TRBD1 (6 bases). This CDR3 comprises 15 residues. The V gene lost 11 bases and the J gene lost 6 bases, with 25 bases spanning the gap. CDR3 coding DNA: TGTGCCTCACAGAGGGGGGGGGCGCATAGGGCTGAAGCTTTCTTT. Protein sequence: CASQRGGAHRAEAFF.

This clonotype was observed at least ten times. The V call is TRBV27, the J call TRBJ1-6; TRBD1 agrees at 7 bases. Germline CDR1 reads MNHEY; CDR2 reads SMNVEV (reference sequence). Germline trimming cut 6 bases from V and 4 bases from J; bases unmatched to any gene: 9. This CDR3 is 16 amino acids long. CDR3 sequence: CASRVGTVQYNSPLHF. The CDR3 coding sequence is TGTGCCAGCAGGGTTGGGACAGTCCAATATAATTCACCCCTCCACTTT.

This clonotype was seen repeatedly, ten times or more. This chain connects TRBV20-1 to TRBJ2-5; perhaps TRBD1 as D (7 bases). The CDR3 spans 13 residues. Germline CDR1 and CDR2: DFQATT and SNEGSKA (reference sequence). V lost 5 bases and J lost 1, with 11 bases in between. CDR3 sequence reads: CSAGGDSQETQYF. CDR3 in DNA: TGCAGTGCTGGAGGGGACAGCCAAGAGACCCAGTACTTC.

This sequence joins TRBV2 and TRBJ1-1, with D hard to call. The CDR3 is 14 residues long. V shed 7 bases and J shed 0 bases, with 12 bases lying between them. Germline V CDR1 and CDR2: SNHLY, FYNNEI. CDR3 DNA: TGTGCCAGCACAGACTCGGGCCTGAACACTGAAGCTTTCTTT. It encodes CASTDSGLNTEAFF.

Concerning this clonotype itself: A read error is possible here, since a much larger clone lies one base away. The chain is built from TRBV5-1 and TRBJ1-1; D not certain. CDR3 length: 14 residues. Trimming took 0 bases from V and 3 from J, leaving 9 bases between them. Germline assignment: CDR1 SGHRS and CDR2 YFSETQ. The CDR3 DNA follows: TGCGCCAGCAGCTTGGTTGGGCCCGACACTGAAGCTTTCTTT. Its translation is CASSLVGPDTEAFF. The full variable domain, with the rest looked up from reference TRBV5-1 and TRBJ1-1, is KAGVTQTPRYLIKTRGQQVTLSCSPISGHRSVSWYQQTPGQGLQFLFEYFSETQRNKGNFPGRFSGRQFSNSRSEMNVSTLELGDSALYLCASSLVGPDTEAFFGQGTRLTVV.

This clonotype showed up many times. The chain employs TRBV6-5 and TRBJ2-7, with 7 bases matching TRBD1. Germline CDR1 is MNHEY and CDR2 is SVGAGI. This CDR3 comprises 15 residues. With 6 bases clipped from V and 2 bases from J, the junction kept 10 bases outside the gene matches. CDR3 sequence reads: CASRRARDSTYEQYF. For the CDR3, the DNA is TGTGCCAGCAGGCGAGCCCGGGACAGCACCTACGAGCAGTACTTC.